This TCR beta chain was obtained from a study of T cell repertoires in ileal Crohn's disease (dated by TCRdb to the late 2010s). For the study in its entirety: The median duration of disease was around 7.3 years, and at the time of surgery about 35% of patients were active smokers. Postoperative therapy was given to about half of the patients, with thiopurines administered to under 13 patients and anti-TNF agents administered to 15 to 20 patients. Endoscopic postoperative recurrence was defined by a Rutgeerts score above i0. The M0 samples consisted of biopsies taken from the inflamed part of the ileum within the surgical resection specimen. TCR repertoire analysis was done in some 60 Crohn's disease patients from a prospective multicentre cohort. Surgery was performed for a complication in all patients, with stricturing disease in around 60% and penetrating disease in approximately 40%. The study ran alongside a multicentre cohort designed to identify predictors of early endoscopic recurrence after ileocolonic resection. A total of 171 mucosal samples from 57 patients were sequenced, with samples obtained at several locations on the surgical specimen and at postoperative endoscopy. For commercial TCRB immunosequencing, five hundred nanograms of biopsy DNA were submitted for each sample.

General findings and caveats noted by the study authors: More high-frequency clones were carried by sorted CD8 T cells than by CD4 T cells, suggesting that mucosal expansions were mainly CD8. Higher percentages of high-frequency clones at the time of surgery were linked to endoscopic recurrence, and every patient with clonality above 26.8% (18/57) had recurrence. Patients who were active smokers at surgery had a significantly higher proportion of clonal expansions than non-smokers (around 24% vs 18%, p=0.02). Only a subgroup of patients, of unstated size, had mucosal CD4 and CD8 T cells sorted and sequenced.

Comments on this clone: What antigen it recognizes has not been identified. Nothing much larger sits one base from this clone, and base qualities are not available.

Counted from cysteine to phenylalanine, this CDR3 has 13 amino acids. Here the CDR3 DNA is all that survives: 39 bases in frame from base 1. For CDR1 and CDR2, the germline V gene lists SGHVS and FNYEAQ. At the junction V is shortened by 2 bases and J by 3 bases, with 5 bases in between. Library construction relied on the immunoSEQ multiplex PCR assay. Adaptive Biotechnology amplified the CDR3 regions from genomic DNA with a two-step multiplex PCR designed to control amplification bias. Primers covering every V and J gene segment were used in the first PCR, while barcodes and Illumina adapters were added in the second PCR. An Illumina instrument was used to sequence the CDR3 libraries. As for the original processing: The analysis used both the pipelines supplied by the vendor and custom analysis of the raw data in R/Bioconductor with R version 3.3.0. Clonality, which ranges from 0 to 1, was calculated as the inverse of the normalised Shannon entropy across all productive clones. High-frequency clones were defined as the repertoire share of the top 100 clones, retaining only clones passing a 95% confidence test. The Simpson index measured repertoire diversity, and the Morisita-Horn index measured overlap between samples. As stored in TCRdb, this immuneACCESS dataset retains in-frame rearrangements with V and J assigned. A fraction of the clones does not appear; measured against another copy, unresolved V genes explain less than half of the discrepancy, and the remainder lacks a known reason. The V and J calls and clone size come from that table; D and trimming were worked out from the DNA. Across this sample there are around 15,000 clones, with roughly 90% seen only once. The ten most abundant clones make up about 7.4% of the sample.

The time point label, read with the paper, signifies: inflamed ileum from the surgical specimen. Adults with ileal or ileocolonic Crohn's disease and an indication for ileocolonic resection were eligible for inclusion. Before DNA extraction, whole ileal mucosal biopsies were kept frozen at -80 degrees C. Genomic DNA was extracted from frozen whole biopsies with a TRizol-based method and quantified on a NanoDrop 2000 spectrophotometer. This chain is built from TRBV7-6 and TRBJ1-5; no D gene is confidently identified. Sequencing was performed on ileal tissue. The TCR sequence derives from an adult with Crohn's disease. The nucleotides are TGTGCCAGCAGCTTAAACTTCAATCAGCCCCAGCATTTT. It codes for CASSLNFNQPQHF.